The clone carrying this T cell receptor (beta chain) has just a few counts. From germline, CDR1 is SGHRS and CDR2 YFSETQ. With 6 bases clipped from V and 0 bases from J, the junction kept 6 bases outside the gene matches. The CDR3 spans 15 residues. TCR beta CDR3 sequences were amplified from RNA transcripts. A first-round RT-PCR of the TCR CDR3 used the HTBI primer set. TCRdb reanalysed the multiplex PCR reads using MiXCR and keeps one entry per CDR3 protein. The profile shows about 400,000 distinct CDR3 sequences, around 16% of them singletons. This record belongs to a study of T cells in Graves' hyperthyroidism and ophthalmopathy.

This clonotype was sampled from a woman younger than 35 with Graves' hyperthyroidism. Sequencing was performed on blood. V usage is TRBV5-1 and J usage is TRBJ1-3; TRBD1 matches 7 bases. As DNA, the CDR3 is TGCGCCAGCACACTACAGGGGAGCTCTGGAAACACCATATATTTT. This encodes CASTLQGSSGNTIYF.